Listed below are T cell receptor beta chains from one sample, sequenced in a study of shared clonotypes between healthy human individuals. Method: immunoSEQ multiplex PCR; TCRdb's copy keeps in-frame clones and lacks some. The data show some 490,000 clones, around 73% seen once. The sequenced sample was PBMCs. The receptor set was obtained from a middle-aged woman in good health. Some clones in this sample may be carry-over from other donors' samples. Each CDR3 is given with its conserved first and last residue. The order of the fields is J gene, clone size, V gene, D gene, CDR3 protein, CDR3 DNA. D genes are given only for firm matches. Clone size is given for some rows only: seen once, a few or many times, or a class if the clone is expanded.

j_call: TRBJ1-2
clone_size: NA
v_call: TRBV27
d_call: NA
cdr3_aa: CASSLSGPPANYGYTF
cdr3_nt: TGTGCCAGCAGTTTATCGGGCCCTCCAGCTAACTATGGCTACACCTTC

j_call: TRBJ1-4
clone_size: NA
v_call: TRBV5-1
d_call: NA
cdr3_aa: CASSLDWGLNEKLFF
cdr3_nt: TGCGCCAGCAGCTTGGATTGGGGCCTTAATGAAAAACTGTTTTTT

j_call: TRBJ2-3
clone_size: few
v_call: TRBV4-1
d_call: TRBD2
cdr3_aa: CASSSRLAGSTDTQYF
cdr3_nt: TGCGCCAGCAGCAGCCGACTAGCGGGAAGCACAGATACGCAGTATTTT

j_call: TRBJ2-2
clone_size: once
v_call: TRBV5-6
d_call: NA
cdr3_aa: CASSLRLGIITGELFF
cdr3_nt: TGTGCCAGCAGCTTGCGTTTAGGGATCATCACCGGGGAGCTGTTTTTT

j_call: TRBJ2-7
clone_size: once
v_call: TRBV5-1
d_call: TRBD1
cdr3_aa: CASSFRDRDNEQYF
cdr3_nt: TGCGCCAGCAGCTTCCGGGACAGGGACAACGAGCAGTACTTC

j_call: TRBJ2-4
clone_size: NA
v_call: TRBV9
d_call: NA
cdr3_aa: CASSVGSVENIQYF
cdr3_nt: TGTGCCAGCAGCGTGGGGAGCGTTGAAAACATTCAGTACTTC

j_call: TRBJ1-3
clone_size: NA
v_call: TRBV5-1
d_call: TRBD1
cdr3_aa: CASSPYGQGAGNTIYF
cdr3_nt: TGCGCCAGCAGCCCCTACGGACAGGGGGCTGGAAACACCATATATTTT

j_call: TRBJ2-5
clone_size: NA
v_call: TRBV5-1
d_call: NA
cdr3_aa: CASSSNPGETQYF
cdr3_nt: TGCGCCAGCAGCTCCAATCCCGGGGAGACCCAGTACTTC

j_call: TRBJ2-5
clone_size: NA
v_call: TRBV7-9
d_call: TRBD2
cdr3_aa: CASRPNPRLALQETQYF
cdr3_nt: TGTGCCAGCAGGCCAAATCCTAGACTAGCCCTGCAAGAGACCCAGTACTTC

j_call: TRBJ1-2
clone_size: NA
v_call: TRBV7-8
d_call: TRBD1
cdr3_aa: CASSQGTGYGYTF
cdr3_nt: TGTGCCAGCAGCCAAGGGACAGGGTACGGCTACACCTTC

j_call: TRBJ1-5
clone_size: NA
v_call: TRBV28
d_call: NA
cdr3_aa: CASKTPYSNQPQHF
cdr3_nt: TGTGCCAGCAAAACACCTTATAGCAATCAGCCCCAGCATTTT

j_call: TRBJ2-3
clone_size: NA
v_call: TRBV2
d_call: NA
cdr3_aa: CASSDRGYAVGADTQYF
cdr3_nt: TGTGCCAGCAGTGATAGGGGGTACGCAGTTGGGGCGGATACGCAGTATTTT

j_call: TRBJ2-7
clone_size: NA
v_call: TRBV5-1
d_call: TRBD2
cdr3_aa: CASSLFPSGDTYEQYF
cdr3_nt: TGCGCCAGCAGCTTGTTCCCTAGCGGAGACACCTACGAGCAGTACTTC

j_call: TRBJ1-5
clone_size: NA
v_call: TRBV2
d_call: NA
cdr3_aa: CASREGRRDQPQHF
cdr3_nt: TGTGCCAGCAGGGAGGGCCGCCGGGATCAGCCCCAGCATTTT

j_call: TRBJ2-5
clone_size: NA
v_call: TRBV11-2
d_call: TRBD1
cdr3_aa: CASRDWGRGHETQYF
cdr3_nt: TGTGCCAGCAGGGACTGGGGCAGGGGGCACGAGACCCAGTACTTC

j_call: TRBJ1-2
clone_size: NA
v_call: TRBV2
d_call: NA
cdr3_aa: CASTPGGFNYGYTF
cdr3_nt: TGTGCCAGCACTCCGGGGGGGTTTAACTATGGCTACACCTTC

j_call: TRBJ2-7
clone_size: NA
v_call: TRBV5-4
d_call: NA
cdr3_aa: CASSLGRRYEQYF
cdr3_nt: TGTGCCAGCAGCTTGGGCAGGCGGTACGAGCAGTACTTC

j_call: TRBJ2-3
clone_size: NA
v_call: TRBV5-4
d_call: TRBD2
cdr3_aa: CASSWTSGRRDTQYF
cdr3_nt: TGTGCCAGCAGCTGGACTAGCGGGAGGAGAGATACGCAGTATTTT